This TCR beta chain came from a study of blood T cell repertoires in COVID-19. Study details: Italy, Spain and the United States were the sources of the convalescent and acute COVID-19 samples.

Original handling: Nucleated cell number was recorded as an estimate derived from reference gene primer amplification. Data came from immunoSEQ multiplex PCR; TCRdb stores just in-frame clones and leaves some out. That table furnishes V, J and clone size, whereas the DNA furnished D and trimming. The sample records roughly 290,000 clones, roughly 90% being singletons. This CDR3 contains 15 residues. Trimming took 0 bases from V and 7 from J; bases not matched to a gene: 7. CDR1 SGHNT and CDR2 YYREEE come from the germline V gene (reference sequence). The rearrangement links TRBV5-4 to TRBJ1-2; TRBD1 aligns across 9 bases. The receptor comes from a woman aged 55-69 years with acute or convalescent COVID-19. Sequenced material: peripheral blood. CDR3 coding DNA: TGTGCCAGCAGCTTGGCCGACAGGGGGGCGAGTGGCTACACCTTC. Translated: CASSLADRGASGYTF.